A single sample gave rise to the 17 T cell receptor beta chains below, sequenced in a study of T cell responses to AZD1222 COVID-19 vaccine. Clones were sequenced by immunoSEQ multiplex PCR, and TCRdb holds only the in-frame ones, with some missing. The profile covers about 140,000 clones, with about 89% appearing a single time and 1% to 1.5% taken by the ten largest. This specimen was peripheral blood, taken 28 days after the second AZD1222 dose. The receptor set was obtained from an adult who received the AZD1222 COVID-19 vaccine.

The CDR3 is CASSRNRGLSYNEQFF. CDR3 bases: TGTGCCAGCAGCCGTAACAGGGGGCTGTCCTACAATGAGCAGTTCTTC. The genes are TRBV3-1 (or the pseudogene TRBV3-2) and TRBJ2-1, with 9 bases that match TRBD1. From germline, CDR1 is LGHDT and CDR2 YNNKEL (reference sequence). The CDR3 covers 16 residues. Losses at the gene ends were 4 bases for V and 1 base for J; bases not matched to a gene: 5.

The CDR3 loop reads CSVEGTGTNNGAYEQYF. The CDR3 DNA sequence: TGCAGCGTTGAGGGGACAGGGACTAATAACGGGGCCTACGAGCAGTACTTC. The J gene is TRBJ2-7, the V gene TRBV29-1, with 9 bases matching TRBD1. The V gene's germline CDR1 is SQVTM and CDR2 ANQGSEA. This CDR3 is built from 17 residues. The V and J ends lost 3 bases and 2 bases, in that order; junction bases with no gene match: 14.

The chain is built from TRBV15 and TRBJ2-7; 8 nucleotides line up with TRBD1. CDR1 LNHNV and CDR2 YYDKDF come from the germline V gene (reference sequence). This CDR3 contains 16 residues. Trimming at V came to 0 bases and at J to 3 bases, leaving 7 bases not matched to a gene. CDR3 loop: CATSREARGPFYEQYF. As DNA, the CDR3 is TGTGCCACCAGCAGAGAAGCCAGGGGGCCCTTCTACGAGCAGTACTTC.

The CDR3 nucleotides are TGTGCCAGCAGCTTAGCCGGGAAGAACACTGAAGCTTTCTTT. Translating it yields CASSLAGKNTEAFF. The chain couples TRBV7-6 to TRBJ1-1; D is unclear. The CDR3 length is 14 residues. Germline V gene data show CDR1 as SGHVS and CDR2 as FNYEAQ. Trimming removed 0 bases at V and 1 base at J, with 6 bases between.

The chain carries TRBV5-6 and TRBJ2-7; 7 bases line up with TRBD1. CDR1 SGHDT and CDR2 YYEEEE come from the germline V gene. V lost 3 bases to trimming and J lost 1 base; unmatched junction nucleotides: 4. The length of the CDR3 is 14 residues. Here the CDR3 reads CASSSWDSSYEQYF. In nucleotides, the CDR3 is TGTGCCAGCAGCTCCTGGGACAGTTCCTACGAGCAGTACTTC.

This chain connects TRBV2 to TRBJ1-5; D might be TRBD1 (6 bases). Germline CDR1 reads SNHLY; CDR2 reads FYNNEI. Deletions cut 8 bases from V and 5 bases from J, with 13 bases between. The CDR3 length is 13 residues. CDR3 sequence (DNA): TGTGCCAGCCGCACAGGGTCTGATCAGCCCCAGCATTTT. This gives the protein CASRTGSDQPQHF.

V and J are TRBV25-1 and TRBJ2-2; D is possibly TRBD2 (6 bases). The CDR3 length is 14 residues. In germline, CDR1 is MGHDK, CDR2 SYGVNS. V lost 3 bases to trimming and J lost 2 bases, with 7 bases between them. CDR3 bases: TGTGCCAGCAGTGAGGGGACTAACACCGGGGAGCTGTTTTTT. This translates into CASSEGTNTGELFF.

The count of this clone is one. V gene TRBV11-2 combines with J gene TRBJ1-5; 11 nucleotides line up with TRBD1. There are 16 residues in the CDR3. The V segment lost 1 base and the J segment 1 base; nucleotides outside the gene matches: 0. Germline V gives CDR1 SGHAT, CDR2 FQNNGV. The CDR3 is CASSLGDRGSNQPQHF. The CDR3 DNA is TGTGCCAGCAGCTTAGGGGACAGGGGGAGCAATCAGCCCCAGCATTTT.

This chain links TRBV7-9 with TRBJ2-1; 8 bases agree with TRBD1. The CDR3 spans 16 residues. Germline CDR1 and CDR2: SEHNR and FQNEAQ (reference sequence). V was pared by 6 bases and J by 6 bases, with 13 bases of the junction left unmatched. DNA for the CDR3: TGTGCCAGCAGACGTACAGGGGGTTCAATTCGCAATGAGCAGTTCTTC. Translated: CASRRTGGSIRNEQFF.

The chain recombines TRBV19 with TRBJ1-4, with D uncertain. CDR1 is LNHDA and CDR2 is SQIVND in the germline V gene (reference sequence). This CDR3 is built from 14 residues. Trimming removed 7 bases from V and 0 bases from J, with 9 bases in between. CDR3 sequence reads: CASTRVATNEKLFF. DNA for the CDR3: TGTGCCAGTACCCGAGTTGCAACTAATGAAAAACTGTTTTTT.

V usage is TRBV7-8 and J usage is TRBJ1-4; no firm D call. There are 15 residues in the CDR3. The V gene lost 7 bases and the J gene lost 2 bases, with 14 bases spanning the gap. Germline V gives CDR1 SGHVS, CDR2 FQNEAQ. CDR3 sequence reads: CASTPTWTTNEKLFF. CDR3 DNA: TGTGCCAGCACCCCGACGTGGACCACTAATGAAAAACTGTTTTTT.

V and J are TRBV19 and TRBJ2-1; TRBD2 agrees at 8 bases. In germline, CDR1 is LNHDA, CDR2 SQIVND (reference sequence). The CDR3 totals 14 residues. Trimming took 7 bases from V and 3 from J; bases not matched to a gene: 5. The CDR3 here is CASIPGRGYNEQFF. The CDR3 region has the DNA TGTGCCAGTATACCCGGGAGGGGCTACAATGAGCAGTTCTTC.

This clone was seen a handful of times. CDR3 region: CASSQEASGLYNEQFF. The CDR3 DNA reads TGTGCCAGCAGCCAAGAGGCTAGCGGGTTGTACAATGAGCAGTTCTTC. The genes are TRBV3-1 (or the pseudogene TRBV3-2) and TRBJ2-1; 8 nucleotides match TRBD2. The CDR3 extends over 16 amino acids. J lost 4 bases, V lost 0 bases, and 5 bases had no gene match. Per the germline V gene, CDR1 is LGHDT and CDR2 is YNNKEL (reference sequence).

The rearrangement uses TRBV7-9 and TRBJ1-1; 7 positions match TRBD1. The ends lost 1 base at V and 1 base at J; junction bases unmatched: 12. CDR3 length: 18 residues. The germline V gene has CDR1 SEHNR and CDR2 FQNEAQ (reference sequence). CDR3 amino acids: CASSLGKGETGRNTEAFF. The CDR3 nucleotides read TGTGCCAGCAGCTTAGGTAAAGGGGAGACAGGGCGGAACACTGAAGCTTTCTTT.

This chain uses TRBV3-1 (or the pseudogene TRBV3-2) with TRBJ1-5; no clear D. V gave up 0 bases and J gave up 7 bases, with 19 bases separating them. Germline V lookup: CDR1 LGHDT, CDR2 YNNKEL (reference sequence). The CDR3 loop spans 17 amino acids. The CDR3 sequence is CASSQDPRREGDQPQHF. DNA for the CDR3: TGTGCCAGCAGCCAAGATCCAAGGCGGGAGGGAGACCAGCCCCAGCATTTT.

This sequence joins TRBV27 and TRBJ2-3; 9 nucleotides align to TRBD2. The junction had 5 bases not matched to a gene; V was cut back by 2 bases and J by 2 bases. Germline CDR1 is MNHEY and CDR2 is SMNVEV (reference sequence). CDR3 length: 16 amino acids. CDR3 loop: CASSLMAGGVTDTQYF. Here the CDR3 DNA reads TGTGCCAGCAGTTTAATGGCGGGAGGGGTCACAGATACGCAGTATTTT.

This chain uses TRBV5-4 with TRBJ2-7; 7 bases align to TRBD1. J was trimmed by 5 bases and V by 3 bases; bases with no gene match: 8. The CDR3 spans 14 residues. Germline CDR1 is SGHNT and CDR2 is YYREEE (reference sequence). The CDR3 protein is CASSSLDRDHEQYF. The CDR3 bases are TGTGCCAGCAGCTCCTTAGACAGGGACCACGAGCAGTACTTC.